This T cell receptor beta chain was observed in a study of metastatic and nonmetastatic thyroid tumors. The wider study: Both malignant and benign thyroid patients supplied peripheral blood and tumor or nodule tissue samples, across which the repertoires of these patients were then compared.

All patients were treatment-naive before thyroid surgery. The V gene's germline CDR1 is MNHNS and CDR2 SASEGT. CDR3 length: 14 residues. Whole-study findings and limits: Reportedly, malignant thyroid tumors had significantly higher TCR beta diversity than benign nodules, in blood and tumor.

Per the original methods: A papillary thyroid cancer distant-metastasis classifier was built from CDR3 differences across clinicopathological groups. TCRdb re-analyzed the PCR reads using MiXCR. The V and J calls and clone size are TCRdb's, not the authors'. The sample has several thousand clones; about 35% are singletons. This clone has only a few counts. Its antigen remains unidentified. One end of the junction fails to match germline, which may point to a read error. The chain joins TRBV6-1 to TRBJ1-2; 9 bases map to TRBD1. The origin of this receptor is a female donor with papillary thyroid cancer or a benign thyroid nodule (not recorded which). Some clones in this sample may be carry-over from other donors' samples. Sequencing was carried out using adjacent normal tissue. Written as DNA, the CDR3 is TGTGCCAGCACCCCTACAGGGGGCTCCTATCGCTACACCTTC. Its protein is CASTPTGGSYRYTF.